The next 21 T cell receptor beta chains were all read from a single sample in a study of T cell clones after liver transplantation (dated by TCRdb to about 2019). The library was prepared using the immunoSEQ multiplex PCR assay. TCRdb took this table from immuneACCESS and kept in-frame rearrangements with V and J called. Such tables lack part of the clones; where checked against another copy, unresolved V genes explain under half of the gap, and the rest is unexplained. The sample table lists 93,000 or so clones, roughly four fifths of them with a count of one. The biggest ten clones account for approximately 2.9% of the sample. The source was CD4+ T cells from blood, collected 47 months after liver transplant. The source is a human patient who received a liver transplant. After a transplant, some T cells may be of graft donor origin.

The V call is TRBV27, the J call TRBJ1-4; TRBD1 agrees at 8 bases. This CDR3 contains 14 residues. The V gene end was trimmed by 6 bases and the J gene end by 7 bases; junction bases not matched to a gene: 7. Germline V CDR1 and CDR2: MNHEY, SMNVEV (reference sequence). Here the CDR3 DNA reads TGTGCCAGCAGGGGGGCAGGGGGCATTGAAAAACTGTTTTTT. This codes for CASRGAGGIEKLFF. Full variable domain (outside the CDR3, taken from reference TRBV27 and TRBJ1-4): EAQVTQNPRYLITVTGKKLTVTCSQNMNHEYMSWYRQDPGLGLRQIYYSMNVEVTDKGDVPEGYKVSRKEKRNFPLILESPSPNQTSLYFCASRGAGGIEKLFFGSGTQLSVL.

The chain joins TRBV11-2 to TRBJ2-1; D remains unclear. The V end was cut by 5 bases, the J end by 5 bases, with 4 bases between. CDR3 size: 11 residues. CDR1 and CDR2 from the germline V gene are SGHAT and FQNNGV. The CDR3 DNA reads TGTGCCAGCAGCCCGAACAATGAGCAGTTCTTC. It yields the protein CASSPNNEQFF.

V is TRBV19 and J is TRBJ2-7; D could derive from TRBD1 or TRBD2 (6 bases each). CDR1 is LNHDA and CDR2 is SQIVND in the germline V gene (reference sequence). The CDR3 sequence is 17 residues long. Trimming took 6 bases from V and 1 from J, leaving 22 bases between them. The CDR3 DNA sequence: TGTGCCAGTAGGTATGGAGGGTCGGCGACAGGTTCCTACGAGCAGTACTTC. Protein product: CASRYGGSATGSYEQYF.

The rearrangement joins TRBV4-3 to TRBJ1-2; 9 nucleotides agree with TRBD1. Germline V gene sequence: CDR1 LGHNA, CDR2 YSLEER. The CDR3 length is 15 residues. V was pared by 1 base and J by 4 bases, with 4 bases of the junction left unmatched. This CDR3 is CASSQVGQGIYGYTF. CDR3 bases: TGCGCCAGCAGCCAAGTCGGACAGGGGATCTATGGCTACACCTTC.

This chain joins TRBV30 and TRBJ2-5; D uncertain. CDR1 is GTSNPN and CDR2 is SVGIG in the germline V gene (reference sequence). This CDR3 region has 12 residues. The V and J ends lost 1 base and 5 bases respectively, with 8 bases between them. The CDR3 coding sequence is TGTGCCTGGAGTGCCGGTCGGGAGACCCAGTACTTC. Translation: CAWSAGRETQYF.

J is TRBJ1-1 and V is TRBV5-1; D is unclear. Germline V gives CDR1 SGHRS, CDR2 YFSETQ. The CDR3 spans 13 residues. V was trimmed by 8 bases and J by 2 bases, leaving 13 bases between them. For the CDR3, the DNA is TGCGCCAGTCGAGCGATTCTAAACACTGAAGCTTTCTTT. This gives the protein CASRAILNTEAFF.

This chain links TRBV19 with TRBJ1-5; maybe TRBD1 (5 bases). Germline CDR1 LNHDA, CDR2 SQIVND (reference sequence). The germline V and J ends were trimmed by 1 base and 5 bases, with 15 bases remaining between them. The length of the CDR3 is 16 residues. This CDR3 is CASSIARGITYQPQHF. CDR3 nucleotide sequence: TGTGCCAGTAGTATAGCCCGGGGGATTACTTATCAGCCCCAGCATTTT.

CDR3 protein: CASGEGRETQYF. The DNA for the CDR3 is TGCGCCAGCGGAGAGGGTCGGGAGACCCAGTACTTC. The genes are TRBV5-1 and TRBJ2-5, with D perhaps TRBD2 (5 bases). The germline gives CDR1 SGHRS, CDR2 YFSETQ. Trimming stripped 7 bases from V and 5 bases from J, with 12 bases between. This CDR3 is built from 12 residues.

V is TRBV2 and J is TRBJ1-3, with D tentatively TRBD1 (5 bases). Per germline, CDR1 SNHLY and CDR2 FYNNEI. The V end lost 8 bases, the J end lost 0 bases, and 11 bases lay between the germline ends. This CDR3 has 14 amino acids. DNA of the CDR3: TGTGCCAGCTCGGGGGGGAGCTCTGGAAACACCATATATTTT. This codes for CASSGGSSGNTIYF. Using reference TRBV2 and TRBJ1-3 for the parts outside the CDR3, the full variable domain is EPEVTQTPSHQVTQMGQEVILRCVPISNHLYFYWYRQILGQKVEFLVSFYNNEISEKSEIFDDQFSVERPDGSNFTLKIRSTKLEDSAMYFCASSGGSSGNTIYFGEGSWLTVV.

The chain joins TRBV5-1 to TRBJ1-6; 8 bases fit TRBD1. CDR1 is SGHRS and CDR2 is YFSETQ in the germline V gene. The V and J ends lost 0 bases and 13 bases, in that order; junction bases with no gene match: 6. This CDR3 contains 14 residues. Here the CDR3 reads CASSLGTGRFPLHF. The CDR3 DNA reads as TGCGCCAGCAGCTTGGGGACAGGGAGATTTCCCCTCCACTTT.

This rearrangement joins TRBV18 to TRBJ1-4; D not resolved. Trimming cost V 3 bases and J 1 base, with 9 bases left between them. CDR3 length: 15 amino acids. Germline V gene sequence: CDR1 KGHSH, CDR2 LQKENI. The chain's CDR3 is CASSPYLGTNEKLFF. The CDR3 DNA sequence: TGTGCCAGCTCACCGTACCTTGGAACTAATGAAAAACTGTTTTTT. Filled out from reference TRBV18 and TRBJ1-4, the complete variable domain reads NAGVMQNPRHLVRRRGQEARLRCSPMKGHSHVYWYRQLPEEGLKFMVYLQKENIIDESGMPKERFSAEFPKEGPSILRIQQVVRGDSAAYFCASSPYLGTNEKLFFGSGTQLSVL.

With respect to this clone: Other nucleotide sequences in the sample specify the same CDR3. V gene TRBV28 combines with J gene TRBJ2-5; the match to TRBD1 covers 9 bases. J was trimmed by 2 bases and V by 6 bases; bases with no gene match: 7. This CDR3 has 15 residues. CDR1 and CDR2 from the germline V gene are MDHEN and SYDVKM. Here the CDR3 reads CASSLTGTGQETQYF. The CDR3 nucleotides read TGTGCCAGCAGCCTCACCGGGACAGGGCAAGAGACCCAGTACTTC.

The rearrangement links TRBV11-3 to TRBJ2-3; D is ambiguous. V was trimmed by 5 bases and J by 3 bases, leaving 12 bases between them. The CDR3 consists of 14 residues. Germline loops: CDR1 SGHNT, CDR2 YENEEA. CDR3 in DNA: TGTGCCAGCAGCCCTGATTGGGTTACAGATACGCAGTATTTT. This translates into CASSPDWVTDTQYF.

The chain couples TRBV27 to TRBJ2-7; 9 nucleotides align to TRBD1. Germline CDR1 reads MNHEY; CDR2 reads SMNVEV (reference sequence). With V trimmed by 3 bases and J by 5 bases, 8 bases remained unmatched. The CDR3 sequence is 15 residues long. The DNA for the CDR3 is TGTGCCAGCAGTTTGGCTGGGACAGGGTTTCACGAGCAGTACTTC. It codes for CASSLAGTGFHEQYF.

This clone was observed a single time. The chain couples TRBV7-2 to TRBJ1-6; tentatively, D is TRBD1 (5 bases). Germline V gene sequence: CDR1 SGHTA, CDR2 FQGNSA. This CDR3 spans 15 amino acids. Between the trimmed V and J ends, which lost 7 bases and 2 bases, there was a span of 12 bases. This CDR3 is CASTPQGPYNSPLHF. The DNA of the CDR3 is TGTGCCAGCACGCCTCAGGGCCCCTATAATTCACCCCTCCACTTT.

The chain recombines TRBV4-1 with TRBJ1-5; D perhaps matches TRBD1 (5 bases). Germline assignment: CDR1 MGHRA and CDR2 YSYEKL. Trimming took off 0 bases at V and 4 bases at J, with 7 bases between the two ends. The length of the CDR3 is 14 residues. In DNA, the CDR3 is TGCGCCAGCAGCCAAGATGGGGGAAATCAGCCCCAGCATTTT. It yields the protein CASSQDGGNQPQHF.

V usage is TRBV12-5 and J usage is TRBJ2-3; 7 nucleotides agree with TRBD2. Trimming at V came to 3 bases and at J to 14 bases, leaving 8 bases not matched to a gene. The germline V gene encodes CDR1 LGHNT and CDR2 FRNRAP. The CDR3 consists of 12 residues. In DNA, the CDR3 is TGTGCTAGTGGTTTTGACCCGGGACTAAGGTATTTT. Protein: CASGFDPGLRYF.

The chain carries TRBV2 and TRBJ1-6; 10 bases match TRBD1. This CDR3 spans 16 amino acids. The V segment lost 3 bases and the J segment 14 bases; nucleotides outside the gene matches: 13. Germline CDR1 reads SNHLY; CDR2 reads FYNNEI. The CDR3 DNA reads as TGTGCCAGCAGTGAGCCGGGCCGGGACAGGGGATCGGCCCTCCACTTT. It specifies CASSEPGRDRGSALHF.

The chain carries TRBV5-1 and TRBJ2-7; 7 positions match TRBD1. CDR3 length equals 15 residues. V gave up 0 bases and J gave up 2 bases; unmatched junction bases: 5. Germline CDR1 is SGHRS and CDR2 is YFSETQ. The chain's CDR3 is CASSLGGQVAYEQYF. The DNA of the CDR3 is TGCGCCAGCAGCTTGGGTGGACAGGTCGCCTACGAGCAGTACTTC.

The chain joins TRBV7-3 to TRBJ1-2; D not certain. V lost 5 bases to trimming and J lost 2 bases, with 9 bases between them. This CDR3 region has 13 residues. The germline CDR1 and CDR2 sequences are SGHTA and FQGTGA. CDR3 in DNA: TGTGCCAGCAGCCGAGATAAAAACTATGGCTACACCTTC. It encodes CASSRDKNYGYTF.

CDR3: CASSQIQGPYNEQFF. The CDR3 DNA is TGTGCCAGCAGCCAAATACAGGGCCCCTACAATGAGCAGTTCTTC. The V gene is TRBV14, the J gene TRBJ2-1; D may be TRBD1 (6 bases). The V and J ends lost 2 bases and 2 bases respectively, with 10 bases between them. This CDR3 is built from 15 residues. Germline V lookup: CDR1 SGHDN, CDR2 FVKESK.